Below are 27 T cell receptor beta chains sequenced from a single sample in a study of graft-versus-host responses after intestinal transplantation. Only in-frame clones appear in the TCRdb table, and some are missing; sequencing was by immunoSEQ multiplex PCR. The repertoire holds 15,000 or so clones, with approximately 30% as singletons. The sequences come from alloreactive CD4+ T cells from a mixed lymphocyte reaction culture, collected before intestinal transplant. This sample's subset: CFSE-low proliferating T cells sorted from approximately 6-day pre-transplant mixed lymphocyte reaction (GvH or HvG direction). The receptors shown here come from a human patient who received an intestinal transplant.

This chain uses TRBV11-2 with TRBJ1-6, with D unresolved. The CDR3 consists of 15 residues. Trimming took off 1 base at V and 5 bases at J, with 9 bases between the two ends. Germline-derived CDR1 and CDR2 are SGHAT and FQNNGV. CDR3 sequence: CASSLAEGDNSPLHF. CDR3 DNA: TGTGCCAGCAGCTTAGCTGAGGGTGATAATTCACCCCTCCACTTT.

This clone appeared a few times. The J gene is TRBJ2-7, the V gene TRBV28; 11 bases line up with TRBD2. CDR1 and CDR2 from the germline V gene are MDHEN and SYDVKM. This CDR3 contains 12 residues. The V gene end was trimmed by 9 bases and the J gene end by 12 bases; junction bases not matched to a gene: 10. CDR3 coding DNA: TGTGCCAGTAAACCTAGCGGGAGGAGGGGGTACTTC. Its protein product is CASKPSGRRGYF.

This clone has only a few counts. The rearrangement links TRBV5-1 to TRBJ2-1; 12 bases agree with TRBD2. Per germline, CDR1 SGHRS and CDR2 YFSETQ. The CDR3 length is 15 residues. The V segment lost 0 bases and the J segment 15 bases; nucleotides outside the gene matches: 10. The CDR3 spells CASSLELAGGRFWFF. For the CDR3, the DNA is TGCGCCAGCAGCTTGGAGCTAGCGGGGGGGCGGTTTTGGTTCTTC.

In this sample, this clone turned up a few times. V usage is TRBV29-1 and J usage is TRBJ1-2; TRBD1 might be the D (5 bases). The CDR3 has 16 residues. V shed 5 bases and J shed 4 bases, with 23 bases lying between them. CDR1 SQVTM and CDR2 ANQGSEA come from the germline V gene. For the CDR3, the DNA is TGCAGCGTTATCAGCCCCAGTCACAGGACAACCTATGGCTACACCTTC. Protein: CSVISPSHRTTYGYTF.

V and J are TRBV11-3 and TRBJ2-7, with D tentatively TRBD2 (6 bases). The germline V gene encodes CDR1 SGHNT and CDR2 YENEEA. V lost 1 base, J lost 0 bases, and 19 bases lay in between. CDR3 length: 18 amino acids. The CDR3 DNA reads TGTGCCAGCAGCTTAGTGGACGGTTTGGCGGGACTCTCCTACGAGCAGTACTTC. Residues: CASSLVDGLAGLSYEQYF.

This clone has more than one count but fewer than ten. The DNA for the CDR3 is TGCGCCAGCAGCTTGGATCGGGTAAACATTCAGTACTTC. It codes for CASSLDRVNIQYF. The rearrangement uses TRBV5-1 and TRBJ2-4; unclear D gene. V lost 0 bases, J lost 6 bases, and 7 bases lay in between. This CDR3 contains 13 residues. From germline, CDR1 is SGHRS and CDR2 YFSETQ.

The V call is TRBV7-6, the J call TRBJ2-3, with D hard to call. The V end was cut by 2 bases, the J end by 4 bases, with 13 bases between. This CDR3 is built from 15 residues. The germline CDR1 and CDR2 sequences are SGHVS and FNYEAQ. CDR3 protein: CASSLSVGWADTQYF. The CDR3, as DNA: TGTGCCAGCAGCTTATCCGTAGGTTGGGCAGATACGCAGTATTTT.

The V and J genes are TRBV5-7 and TRBJ1-4, with D hard to call. TRBV5-7 is an open reading frame, and its role is uncertain. The V end lost 1 base, the J end lost 8 bases, and 15 bases lay between the germline ends. This CDR3 region has 15 residues. The CDR3 loop reads CASSLIGRSAEKLFF. The CDR3, as DNA: TGTGCCAGCAGCTTGATCGGCAGGTCGGCCGAAAAACTGTTTTTT.

This chain uses TRBV10-1 with TRBJ2-7; 8 bases line up with TRBD2. Germline CDR1 reads WNHNN; CDR2 reads SYGVQD (reference sequence). Trimming cost V 4 bases and J 3 bases; bases outside gene matches: 5. This CDR3 comprises 14 residues. The CDR3 protein is CASSGEAGDYEQYF. The CDR3 bases are TGCGCCAGCAGTGGAGAAGCGGGAGACTACGAGCAGTACTTC.

In this sample, this clone turned up a few times. The chain recombines TRBV7-2 with TRBJ2-3; 7 bases map to TRBD2. The germline gives CDR1 SGHTA, CDR2 FQGNSA. The V segment lost 5 bases and the J segment 1 base; nucleotides outside the gene matches: 9. The CDR3 has 16 residues. The CDR3 coding sequence is TGTGCCAGCAGCCGACGACTAGCAAGGGGCACAGATACGCAGTATTTT. Translation: CASSRRLARGTDTQYF.

The chain links TRBV29-1 to TRBJ1-2; 10 nucleotides match TRBD1. The ends lost 7 bases at V and 7 bases at J; junction bases unmatched: 9. CDR1 is SQVTM and CDR2 is ANQGSEA in the germline V gene. The CDR3 loop spans 13 amino acids. The CDR3 loop is CSAQRQGAPGYTF. The CDR3 nucleotides are TGCAGCGCCCAGAGACAGGGGGCGCCTGGCTACACCTTC. Using reference TRBV29-1 and TRBJ1-2 for the parts outside the CDR3, the full variable domain is SAVISQKPSRDICQRGTSLTIQCQVDSQVTMMFWYRQQPGQSLTLIATANQGSEATYESGFVIDKFPISRPNLTFSTLTVSNMSPEDSSIYLCSAQRQGAPGYTFGSGTRLTVV.

This chain's CDR3 is CASSDPGLAGSYNEQFF. CDR3 DNA: TGTGCCAGCAGTGATCCGGGACTAGCGGGTTCTTACAATGAGCAGTTCTTC. The chain joins TRBV6-1 to TRBJ2-1, with 12 nucleotides matching TRBD2. CDR1 is MNHNS and CDR2 is SASEGT in the germline V gene. The junction had 7 bases not matched to a gene; V was cut back by 3 bases and J by 4 bases. There are 17 residues in the CDR3.

The chain combines TRBV10-2 with TRBJ1-3, with 7 bases fitting TRBD1. Trimming cost V 8 bases and J 0 bases; bases outside gene matches: 4. This CDR3 region has 14 residues. CDR1 is WSHSY and CDR2 is SAAADI in the germline V gene. The CDR3 DNA is TGCGCCAGCTCGACAGGGAGCTCTGGAAACACCATATATTTT. Translated: CASSTGSSGNTIYF.

This clone was recorded only once. The genes are TRBV7-2 and TRBJ1-1, with 8 bases matching TRBD1. The length of the CDR3 is 17 residues. In germline, CDR1 is SGHTA, CDR2 FQGNSA. The trim removed 1 base at V and 4 bases at J, leaving 11 bases unmatched. DNA of the CDR3: TGTGCCAGCAGCTTAGACCCCAGGGGGCGCGTGGGCACTGAAGCTTTCTTT. It specifies CASSLDPRGRVGTEAFF. The variable domain in full, completed from reference TRBV7-2 and TRBJ1-1, reads GAGVSQSPSNKVTEKGKDVELRCDPISGHTALYWYRQSLGQGLEFLIYFQGNSAPDKSGLPSDRFSAERTGGSVSTLTIQRTQQEDSAVYLCASSLDPRGRVGTEAFFGQGTRLTVV.

This chain connects TRBV11-3 to TRBJ1-2; the match to TRBD1 covers 11 bases. From germline, CDR1 is SGHNT and CDR2 YENEEA. The V and J ends lost 5 bases and 8 bases, in that order; junction bases with no gene match: 4. This CDR3 has 13 residues. For the CDR3, the DNA is TGTGCCAGCAGCCCGGACAGGGGGCAAGGCTACACCTTC. Its translation: CASSPDRGQGYTF.

This clone is medium-sized. This chain connects TRBV2 to TRBJ1-5; D is uncertain. With 5 bases removed from V and 0 bases from J, the gap between germline ends came to 5 bases. This CDR3 has 13 residues. Germline V lookup: CDR1 SNHLY, CDR2 FYNNEI. The CDR3 coding sequence is TGTGCCAGCAGTCTGGATAGCAATCAGCCCCAGCATTTT. Its protein is CASSLDSNQPQHF. Variable domain in full (rest from reference TRBV2 and TRBJ1-5): EPEVTQTPSHQVTQMGQEVILRCVPISNHLYFYWYRQILGQKVEFLVSFYNNEISEKSEIFDDQFSVERPDGSNFTLKIRSTKLEDSAMYFCASSLDSNQPQHFGDGTRLSIL.

This clone was counted only a few times. CDR3 loop: CASSEVGRGETQYF. CDR3 coding DNA: TGTGCCAGCAGTGAAGTCGGCAGGGGAGAGACCCAGTACTTC. This rearrangement joins TRBV6-1 to TRBJ2-5; D is perhaps TRBD1 (6 bases). CDR3 length: 14 amino acids. Germline V gene data show CDR1 as MNHNS and CDR2 as SASEGT. V was pared by 1 base and J by 4 bases, with 10 bases between.

This clone was found a few times. The V gene is TRBV7-9, the J gene TRBJ1-4, with D possibly matching TRBD1 (6 bases). V was clipped by 3 bases and J by 6 bases, with 14 bases between them. The germline V gene has CDR1 SEHNR and CDR2 FQNEAQ (reference sequence). The CDR3 contains 15 residues. CDR3 protein: CASSFVWGRHEKLFF. The CDR3 bases are TGTGCCAGCAGCTTTGTCTGGGGGCGACATGAAAAACTGTTTTTT.

The chain uses TRBV10-1 and TRBJ1-2; D might be TRBD1 (6 bases). V lost 6 bases to trimming and J lost 2 bases, with 10 bases between them. Germline V gene data show CDR1 as WNHNN and CDR2 as SYGVQD (reference sequence). The CDR3 length is 13 residues. DNA of the CDR3: TGCGCCAGCAGCCCCGGGACAAACTATGGCTACACCTTC. Translated: CASSPGTNYGYTF.

The V and J genes are TRBV4-2 and TRBJ1-4; maybe TRBD1 (6 bases). V was shortened by 4 bases and J by 8 bases, with 14 bases between the two germline ends. Germline loops: CDR1 LGHNA, CDR2 YNFKEQ. This CDR3 contains 14 residues. The CDR3 bases are TGTGCCAGCAGCCCACAGCGACAGGTGGAAAAACTGTTTTTT. Protein: CASSPQRQVEKLFF.

V usage is TRBV9 and J usage is TRBJ2-1; D is perhaps TRBD2 (5 bases). Germline values: CDR1 SGDLS, CDR2 YYNGEE. Trimming cost V 1 base and J 1 base, with 21 bases left between them. The CDR3 loop spans 19 amino acids. The CDR3 reads CASSVREFGSHLSYNEQFF. CDR3 in DNA: TGTGCCAGCAGCGTAAGAGAGTTTGGGAGCCACTTATCCTACAATGAGCAGTTCTTC.

In the case of this clone: A read error may explain this, as a much larger clone is one base away. This sequence joins TRBV5-4 and TRBJ1-6; no clear D gene. Germline V gives CDR1 SGHNT, CDR2 YYREEE (reference sequence). V was pared by 4 bases and J by 3 bases, with 8 bases between. The CDR3 is 14 residues long. The CDR3 bases are TGTGCCAGCAGCCCCGGGAACTATAATTCACCCCTCCACTTT. Translated: CASSPGNYNSPLHF. The full variable domain, rest sourced from reference TRBV5-4 and TRBJ1-6, is ETGVTQSPTHLIKTRGQQVTLRCSSQSGHNTVSWYQQALGQGPQFIFQYYREEENGRGNFPPRFSGLQFPNYSSELNVNALELDDSALYLCASSPGNYNSPLHFGNGTRLTVT.

This clone was detected a few times. V usage is TRBV5-1 and J usage is TRBJ2-5, with 13 bases fitting TRBD2. Germline-derived CDR1 and CDR2 are SGHRS and YFSETQ. V shed 1 base, J shed 7 bases, and the junction held 10 bases outside the gene matches. The CDR3 loop spans 17 amino acids. CDR3 coding DNA: TGCGCCAGCAGCTTGAACCGACTAGCGGGAGGCCAGGGGACCCAGTACTTC. This sequence encodes CASSLNRLAGGQGTQYF.

The V and J genes are TRBV6-1 and TRBJ2-1; D may be TRBD1 or TRBD2 (5 bases each). V was shortened by 0 bases and J by 8 bases, with 14 bases between the two germline ends. The CDR3 consists of 15 residues. Per germline, CDR1 MNHNS and CDR2 SASEGT. The CDR3 DNA follows: TGTGCCAGCAGTGAAGCTATTGGGACCAGGGATGAGCAGTTCTTC. Its translation: CASSEAIGTRDEQFF.

In DNA, the CDR3 is TGTGCCAGCAGACGGGCCAGCTCCTACGAGCAGTACTTC. This translates into CASRRASSYEQYF. The V call is TRBV6-1, the J call TRBJ2-7, with no clear D. This CDR3 has 13 amino acids. Germline assignment: CDR1 MNHNS and CDR2 SASEGT. Trimming took 6 bases from V and 0 from J, leaving 9 bases between them.

The rearrangement joins TRBV7-9 to TRBJ2-2; no clear D. Trimming stripped 2 bases from V and 6 bases from J, with 7 bases between. The CDR3 covers 13 residues. The germline gives CDR1 SEHNR, CDR2 FQNEAQ (reference sequence). The CDR3 DNA reads as TGTGCCAGCAGCTTATCTTTCCCCGGGGAGCTGTTTTTT. Translating gives CASSLSFPGELFF.

This clone has a handful of counts. J is TRBJ2-3 and V is TRBV7-7, with D perhaps TRBD2 (7 bases). CDR1 SSHAT and CDR2 FNYEAQ come from the germline V gene (reference sequence). The V end lost 5 bases, the J end lost 5 bases, and 20 bases lay between the germline ends. This CDR3 has 16 residues. The CDR3 coding sequence is TGTGCCAGCAGCCCTATACAGGGAGGGCTGGGAGATACGCAGTATTTT. As protein: CASSPIQGGLGDTQYF. Full variable domain (outside the CDR3, taken from reference TRBV7-7 and TRBJ2-3): GAGVSQSPRYKVTKRGQDVTLRCDPISSHATLYWYQQALGQGPEFLTYFNYEAQPDKSGLPSDRFSAERPEGSISTLTIQRTEQRDSAMYRCASSPIQGGLGDTQYFGPGTRLTVL.